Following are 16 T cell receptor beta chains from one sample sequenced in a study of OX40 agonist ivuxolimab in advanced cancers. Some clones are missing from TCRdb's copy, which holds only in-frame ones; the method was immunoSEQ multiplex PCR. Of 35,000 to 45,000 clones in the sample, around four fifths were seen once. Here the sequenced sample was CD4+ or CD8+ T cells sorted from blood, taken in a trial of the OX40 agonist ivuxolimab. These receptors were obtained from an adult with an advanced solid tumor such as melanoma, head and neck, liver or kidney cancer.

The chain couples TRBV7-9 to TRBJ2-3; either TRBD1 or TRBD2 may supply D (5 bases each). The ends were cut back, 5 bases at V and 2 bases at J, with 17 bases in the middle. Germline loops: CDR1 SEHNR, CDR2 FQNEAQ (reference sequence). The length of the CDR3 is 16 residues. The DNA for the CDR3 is TGTGCCAGCAGCCCCTCGTGGGGGTTGTCCACAGATACGCAGTATTTT. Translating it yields CASSPSWGLSTDTQYF.

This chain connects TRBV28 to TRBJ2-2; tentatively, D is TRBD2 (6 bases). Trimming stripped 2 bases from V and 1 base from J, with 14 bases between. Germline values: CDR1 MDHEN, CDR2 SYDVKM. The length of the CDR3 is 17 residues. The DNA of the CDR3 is TGTGCCAGCAGTTTAGGGACTCATTTCGGGAACACCGGGGAGCTGTTTTTT. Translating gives CASSLGTHFGNTGELFF.

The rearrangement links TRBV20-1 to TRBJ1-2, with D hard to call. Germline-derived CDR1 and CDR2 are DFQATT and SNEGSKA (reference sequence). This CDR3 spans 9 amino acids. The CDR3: CRGGGGYTF. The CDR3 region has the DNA TGCAGAGGCGGCGGAGGCTACACCTTC.

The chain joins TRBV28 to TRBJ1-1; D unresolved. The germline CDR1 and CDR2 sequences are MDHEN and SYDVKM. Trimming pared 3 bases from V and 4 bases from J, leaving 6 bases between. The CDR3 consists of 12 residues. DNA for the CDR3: TGTGCCAGCAGTTTCGAGGGCACTGAAGCTTTCTTT. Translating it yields CASSFEGTEAFF. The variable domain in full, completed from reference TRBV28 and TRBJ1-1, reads DVKVTQSSRYLVKRTGEKVFLECVQDMDHENMFWYRQDPGLGLRLIYFSYDVKMKEKGDIPEGYSVSREKKERFSLILESASTNQTSMYLCASSFEGTEAFFGQGTRLTVV.

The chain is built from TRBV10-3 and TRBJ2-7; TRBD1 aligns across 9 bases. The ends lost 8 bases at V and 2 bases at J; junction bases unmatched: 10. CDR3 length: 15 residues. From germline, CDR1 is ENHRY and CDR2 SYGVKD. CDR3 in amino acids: CAIGNRDRATYEQYF. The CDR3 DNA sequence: TGTGCCATCGGGAACCGGGACAGGGCCACCTACGAGCAGTACTTC.

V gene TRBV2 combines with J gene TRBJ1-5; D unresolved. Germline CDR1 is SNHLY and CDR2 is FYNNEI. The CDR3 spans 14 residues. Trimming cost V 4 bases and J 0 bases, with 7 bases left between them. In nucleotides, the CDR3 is TGTGCCAGCAGTGGGGAGAGTAGCAATCAGCCCCAGCATTTT. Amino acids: CASSGESSNQPQHF. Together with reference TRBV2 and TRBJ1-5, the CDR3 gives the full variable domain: EPEVTQTPSHQVTQMGQEVILRCVPISNHLYFYWYRQILGQKVEFLVSFYNNEISEKSEIFDDQFSVERPDGSNFTLKIRSTKLEDSAMYFCASSGESSNQPQHFGDGTRLSIL.

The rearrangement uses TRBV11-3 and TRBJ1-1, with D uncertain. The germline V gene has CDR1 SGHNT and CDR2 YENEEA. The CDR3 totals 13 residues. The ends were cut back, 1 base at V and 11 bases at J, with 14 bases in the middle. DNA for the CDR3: TGTGCCAGCAGCTTAGGAACGAGGGCTCACGCTTTCTTT. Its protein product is CASSLGTRAHAFF.

CDR3 in DNA: TGTGCCAGCAGCTTGGTGGCTTATGAAAAACTGTTTTTT. Translated: CASSLVAYEKLFF. V and J are TRBV7-3 and TRBJ1-4; D not resolved. The CDR3 totals 13 residues. Trimming cost V 3 bases and J 6 bases, with 8 bases left between them. Germline V CDR1 and CDR2: SGHTA, FQGTGA.

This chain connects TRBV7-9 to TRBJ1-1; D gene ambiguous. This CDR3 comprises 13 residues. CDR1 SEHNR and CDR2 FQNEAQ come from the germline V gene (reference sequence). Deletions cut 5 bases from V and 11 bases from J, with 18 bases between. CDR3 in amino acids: CASSVSLGGDAFF. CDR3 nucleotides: TGTGCCAGCAGCGTCTCCTTGGGTGGTGATGCTTTCTTT.

The CDR3 loop reads CASSRRNEQFF. In nucleotides, the CDR3 is TGTGCCAGTAGTCGGAGGAATGAGCAGTTCTTC. The V gene is TRBV19, the J gene TRBJ2-1; tentatively, D is TRBD2 (5 bases). Germline V CDR1 and CDR2: LNHDA, SQIVND (reference sequence). Trimming took 5 bases from V and 7 from J, leaving 6 bases between them. CDR3 length equals 11 residues.

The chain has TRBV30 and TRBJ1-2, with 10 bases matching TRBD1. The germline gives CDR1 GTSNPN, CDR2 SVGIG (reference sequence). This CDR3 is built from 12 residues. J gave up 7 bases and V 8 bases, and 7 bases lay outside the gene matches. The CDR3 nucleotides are TGTGCCAAGACAGGGGGCGCCGGTGGCTACACCTTC. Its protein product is CAKTGGAGGYTF.

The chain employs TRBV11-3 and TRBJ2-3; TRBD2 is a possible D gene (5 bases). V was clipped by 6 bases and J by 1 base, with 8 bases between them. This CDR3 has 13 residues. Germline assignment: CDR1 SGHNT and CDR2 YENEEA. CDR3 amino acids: CASSRERTDTQYF. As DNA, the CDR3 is TGTGCCAGCAGTCGGGAACGCACAGATACGCAGTATTTT.

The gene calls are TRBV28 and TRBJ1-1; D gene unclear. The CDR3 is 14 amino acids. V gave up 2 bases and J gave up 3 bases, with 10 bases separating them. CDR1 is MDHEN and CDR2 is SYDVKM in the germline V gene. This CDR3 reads CASSLIRQDTEAFF. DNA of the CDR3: TGTGCCAGCAGTTTAATTCGCCAGGACACTGAAGCTTTCTTT. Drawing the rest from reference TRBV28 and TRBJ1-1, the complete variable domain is DVKVTQSSRYLVKRTGEKVFLECVQDMDHENMFWYRQDPGLGLRLIYFSYDVKMKEKGDIPEGYSVSREKKERFSLILESASTNQTSMYLCASSLIRQDTEAFFGQGTRLTVV.

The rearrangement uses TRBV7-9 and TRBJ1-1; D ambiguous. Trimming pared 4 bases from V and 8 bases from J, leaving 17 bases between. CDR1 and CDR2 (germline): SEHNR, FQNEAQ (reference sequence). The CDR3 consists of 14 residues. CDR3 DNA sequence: TGTGCCAGCAGCTCCCGGGCCGCGCCCCTCGAAGCTTTCTTT. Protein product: CASSSRAAPLEAFF.

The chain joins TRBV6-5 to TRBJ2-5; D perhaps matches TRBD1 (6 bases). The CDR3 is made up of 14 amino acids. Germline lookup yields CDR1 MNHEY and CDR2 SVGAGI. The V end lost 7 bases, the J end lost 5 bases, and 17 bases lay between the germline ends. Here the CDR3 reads CASISFRGLETQYF. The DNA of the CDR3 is TGTGCCAGCATCTCCTTCAGGGGTTTGGAGACCCAGTACTTC.

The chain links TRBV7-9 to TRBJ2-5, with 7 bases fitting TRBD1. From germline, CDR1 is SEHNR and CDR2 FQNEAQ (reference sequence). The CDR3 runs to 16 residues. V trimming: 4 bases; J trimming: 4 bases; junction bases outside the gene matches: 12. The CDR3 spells CASSSRQGSPRETQYF. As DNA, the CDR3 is TGTGCCAGCAGCTCCAGACAGGGCTCTCCGAGAGAGACCCAGTACTTC.